The following is a T cell receptor beta chain sequence with its context. Patients at the Seattle site were enrolled during active infection and followed longitudinally. Authors' methods: Scientists estimated how many nucleated cells there were by amplifying reference gene primers. The method was immunoSEQ multiplex PCR; TCRdb's version includes in-frame clones alone and lacks a portion of them. V and J calls and clone size are given by that table; D and trimming were obtained from the DNA. The table has over 150,000 clones, 87% seen once. The data were taken from a study of blood T cell repertoires in COVID-19. Study in general: The United States, Italy and Spain provided the acute and convalescent COVID-19 samples. PBMCs, B-cell-depleted T cells, or T cells were the source of the cDNA or gDNA that made up the material.

With 5 bases clipped from V and 7 bases from J, the junction kept 7 bases outside the gene matches. The CDR3 sequence is 15 residues long. CDR1 is LNHDA, CDR2 SQIVND, per germline (reference sequence). The receptor was derived from an older woman with COVID-19, enrolled during active disease. Sequencing was performed on peripheral blood. The V gene is TRBV19, the J gene TRBJ2-1; 11 nucleotides match TRBD1. CDR3 coding DNA: TGTGCCAGTAGTCCAGGGACAGGGGGATGGAATGAGCAGTTCTTC. Translated, it gives CASSPGTGGWNEQFF.